This entry lists 17 T cell receptor beta chains sequenced from one sample in a study of cytomegalovirus exposure and HLA in healthy donors. PCR involved 60 Vbeta and 13 Jbeta primers. Profiled with immunoSEQ multiplex PCR; TCRdb holds only in-frame clones, not every one. Among about 100,000 clones, about 81% were seen once, and the ten largest hold about 10%. Specimen: PBMCs. The source is a middle-aged man in good health and CMV-seronegative.

This clone was counted once. The chain combines TRBV5-5 with TRBJ2-7; 8 nucleotides align to TRBD1. This CDR3 spans 14 amino acids. With V trimmed by 1 base and J by 4 bases, 4 bases remained unmatched. Germline CDR1 SGHKS, CDR2 YYEKEE (reference sequence). CDR3 sequence reads: CASSLQGARYEQYF. The CDR3 DNA sequence: TGTGCCAGCAGCTTGCAGGGGGCACGATACGAGCAGTACTTC.

A word on this clone: At one of its ends the junction is not consistent with the germline gene, which may arise from a read error. This chain connects TRBV7-7 to TRBJ2-2; a possible D gene is TRBD1 (6 bases). Germline loops: CDR1 SSHAT, CDR2 FNYEAQ (reference sequence). This CDR3 region has 15 residues. The CDR3 DNA reads as TGTGCTAGCAGCCCTTTTCAGGGGTTCACCGGGGAGCTGTTTTTT. Its protein is CASSPFQGFTGELFF.

The chain joins TRBV6-5 to TRBJ2-3; 7 nucleotides align to TRBD1. The CDR3 has 15 residues. V shed 6 bases, J shed 5 bases, and the junction held 11 bases outside the gene matches. Looked up from germline, CDR1 is MNHEY and CDR2 is SVGAGI. DNA of the CDR3: TGTGCCAGCAGCGAGGGGGCCCTAGCCGTAGATACGCAGTATTTT. Its protein product is CASSEGALAVDTQYF.

This rearrangement joins TRBV7-3 to TRBJ2-1, with TRBD2 matching over 8 bases. Per germline, CDR1 SGHTA and CDR2 FQGTGA. There are 13 residues in the CDR3. V lost 2 bases and J lost 16; bases outside the gene matches: 10. The CDR3 loop reads CASSLEGAGAYFF. The CDR3 nucleotides are TGTGCCAGCAGCTTAGAGGGAGCGGGAGCCTACTTCTTC.

V is TRBV29-1 and J is TRBJ2-2; tentatively, D is TRBD1 (7 bases). V lost 5 bases and J lost 2, with 12 bases in between. This CDR3 has 14 amino acids. The germline gives CDR1 SQVTM, CDR2 ANQGSEA. The DNA for the CDR3 is TGCAGCGTTCCCAGGGGGGAAAACACCGGGGAGCTGTTTTTT. It encodes CSVPRGENTGELFF.

In this sample, this clone turned up once. The genes are TRBV20-1 and TRBJ2-1, with D possibly TRBD2 on 6 matching bases. The germline V gene encodes CDR1 DFQATT and CDR2 SNEGSKA (reference sequence). Between the trimmed V and J ends, which lost 3 bases and 10 bases, there was a span of 10 bases. The CDR3 is made up of 11 amino acids. The CDR3 sequence is CSASQLAEQFF. DNA of the CDR3: TGCAGTGCTAGCCAACTAGCAGAGCAGTTCTTC.

This clone has just a few counts. The chain is built from TRBV7-9 and TRBJ2-3; unclear D gene. This CDR3 region has 11 residues. V lost 5 bases, J lost 6 bases, and 6 bases lay in between. Germline assignment: CDR1 SEHNR and CDR2 FQNEAQ (reference sequence). CDR3 region: CASSTSDTQYF. In nucleotides, the CDR3 is TGTGCCAGCAGCACATCCGATACGCAGTATTTT. The whole variable domain, filled in from reference TRBV7-9 and TRBJ2-3, reads DTGVSQNPRHKITKRGQNVTFRCDPISEHNRLYWYRQTLGQGPEFLTYFQNEAQLEKSRLLSDRFSAERPKGSFSTLEIQRTEQGDSAMYLCASSTSDTQYFGPGTRLTVL.

This clone occurred a few times. The chain links TRBV11-2 to TRBJ2-2; no clear D gene. There are 12 residues in the CDR3. V lost 3 bases and J 6 bases, leaving 5 bases between the germline ends. Germline V gene data show CDR1 as SGHAT and CDR2 as FQNNGV. CDR3 sequence reads: CASSFTSGELFF. In nucleotides, the CDR3 is TGTGCCAGCAGCTTCACATCCGGGGAGCTGTTTTTT.

To note about this clone: The identical CDR3 is also encoded by other nucleotide sequences in the sample. The rearrangement joins TRBV7-8 to TRBJ2-6; the D gene is possibly TRBD1 (5 bases). Germline loops: CDR1 SGHVS, CDR2 FQNEAQ. This CDR3 is built from 15 residues. V lost 5 bases to trimming and J lost 2 bases, with 10 bases between them. The CDR3 loop reads CASSLQGPGANVLTF. CDR3 coding DNA: TGTGCCAGCAGCCTGCAGGGTCCTGGGGCCAACGTCCTGACTTTC.

The rearrangement uses TRBV28 and TRBJ1-5, with no clear D. Germline V gene data show CDR1 as MDHEN and CDR2 as SYDVKM. The ends were cut back, 6 bases at V and 7 bases at J, with 13 bases in the middle. The CDR3 covers 13 residues. The CDR3 coding sequence is TGTGCCAGCAGCTACCCTCCGAAACAGCCCCAGCATTTT. Translation: CASSYPPKQPQHF.

The CDR3 DNA sequence: TGTGCCATCAGTCCGGGAACCTCCACCGGGGAGCTGTTTTTT. Protein sequence: CAISPGTSTGELFF. This chain connects TRBV10-3 to TRBJ2-2, with a possible D match to TRBD2 (5 bases). From germline, CDR1 is ENHRY and CDR2 SYGVKD. The CDR3 has 14 residues. V was cut by 5 bases and J by 4 bases, with 11 bases left in between.

The V call is TRBV27, the J call TRBJ2-7; 11 bases are shared with TRBD1. The CDR3 length is 18 residues. Germline loops: CDR1 MNHEY, CDR2 SMNVEV (reference sequence). The V and J ends lost 5 bases and 9 bases, in that order; junction bases with no gene match: 21. The CDR3 bases are TGTGCCAGCAGTCACCGCCCCCCCGGGACAGGGGGTTCCTATGGGCAGTACTTC. Translation: CASSHRPPGTGGSYGQYF.

Concerning this clone itself: Germline is not matched at one junction end, which may reflect a read error. This chain uses TRBV7-9 with TRBJ2-1; D may be TRBD2 (6 bases). Germline-derived CDR1 and CDR2 are SEHNR and FQNEAQ (reference sequence). The CDR3 extends over 15 amino acids. CDR3 amino acids: CSSSLVGGSYNEQFF. The CDR3 nucleotides are TGTTCCAGCAGCTTAGTCGGGGGCTCCTACAATGAGCAGTTCTTC.

This clone was counted a few times. V usage is TRBV11-3 and J usage is TRBJ2-7; 9 bases are shared with TRBD1. The CDR3 length is 15 residues. Losses at the gene ends were 2 bases for V and 5 bases for J; bases not matched to a gene: 7. CDR1 SGHNT and CDR2 YENEEA come from the germline V gene. The CDR3 DNA sequence: TGTGCCAGCAGCTTATCCGGGACAGGGATCCACGAGCAGTACTTC. Its translation is CASSLSGTGIHEQYF.

The chain carries TRBV18 and TRBJ2-3, with TRBD2 as a possible D gene (6 bases). The CDR3 length is 16 residues. The V gene lost 4 bases and the J gene lost 1 base, with 15 bases spanning the gap. Germline CDR1 and CDR2: KGHSH and LQKENI. The CDR3, as DNA: TGTGCCAGCTCACGGGGTGCGGGATGGGGCACAGATACGCAGTATTTT. Protein: CASSRGAGWGTDTQYF.

This clone was seen repeatedly, ten times or more. The chain recombines TRBV4-2 with TRBJ2-3; 10 positions agree with TRBD2. The CDR3 has 17 residues. The germline V gene has CDR1 LGHNA and CDR2 YNFKEQ. Trimming took 0 bases from V and 5 from J; bases not matched to a gene: 8. CDR3: CASSQERAGGRLDTQYF. The CDR3, as DNA: TGTGCCAGCAGCCAAGAAAGAGCGGGGGGGCGTTTAGATACGCAGTATTTT.

The rearrangement links TRBV4-2 to TRBJ2-7; D is ambiguous. The length of the CDR3 is 15 residues. The germline gives CDR1 LGHNA, CDR2 YNFKEQ. V gave up 0 bases and J gave up 3 bases, with 12 bases separating them. As DNA, the CDR3 is TGTGCCAGCAGCCAAGAGTTTTCCCCAAACTACGAGCAGTACTTC. It encodes CASSQEFSPNYEQYF.